Listed below are T cell receptor beta chains from one sample, sequenced in a study of blood T cell repertoires in COVID-19. Clones were sequenced by immunoSEQ multiplex PCR, and TCRdb holds only the in-frame ones, with some missing. The sample includes 100,000 to 150,000 clones, roughly nine tenths seen only once; the top ten take 4% to 5%. The sample taken for sequencing was peripheral blood. The source is a man aged 55-75 years with COVID-19, enrolled during active disease. The CDR3 runs from the conserved cysteine through the conserved F or W. The D gene is left open where the match is weak. Clone size is shown for a subset of rows, as once, few, many or a class of expanded clone.

cdr3_nt cdr3_aa clone_size d_call j_call v_call
TGCAGTGCTAGAGGCGGAGCCACCATATATTTT CSARGGATIYF . . TRBJ1-3 TRBV20-1
TGCAGCGGGAGGGGGGGAACTGAAGCTTTCTTT CSGRGGTEAFF once . TRBJ1-1 TRBV29-1
TGCGCCAGCAGCTTGGCGGGACAGAGGGCCTACGAGCAGTACTTC CASSLAGQRAYEQYF . TRBD1 TRBJ2-7 TRBV5-1
TGTGCCAGCAGTTCCGGGACAGACTATTACGAGCAGTACTTC CASSSGTDYYEQYF . TRBD1 TRBJ2-7 TRBV28
TGTGCCAGCAGTTACCTCCAGGGGCGCTACACCTTC CASSYLQGRYTF . . TRBJ1-2 TRBV6-2/TRBV6-3
TGTGCCTCCCGAGGGGGGGGGAGCTCCTACGAGCAGTACTTC CASRGGGSSYEQYF . . TRBJ2-7 TRBV30
TGTGCCAGCTCACCCTTCCGGGAGGTCGACGCCGAGCAGTACTTC CASSPFREVDAEQYF . TRBD2 TRBJ2-7 TRBV18
TGTGCCAGCAGCGGCCAAGCGGCGGGCACAGATACGCAGTATTTT CASSGQAAGTDTQYF . . TRBJ2-3 TRBV7-3
TGTGCCAGCAGTGCGGTCGGATCTCAATATGAAAAACTGTTTTTT CASSAVGSQYEKLFF . . TRBJ1-4 TRBV28
TGCGCCAGCAGCTTGGAGACAGGTCCGAACACTGAAGCTTTCTTT CASSLETGPNTEAFF . . TRBJ1-1 TRBV5-1
TGCGCCAGCAGCCATCAAACAGGGGCCGAGCAGTACTTC CASSHQTGAEQYF . TRBD1 TRBJ2-7 TRBV4-1
TGCGCCAGCACTCGACAGGGGTCCCCCTCAAATCAGCCCCAGCATTTT CASTRQGSPSNQPQHF . TRBD1 TRBJ1-5 TRBV5-1
TGTGCTAGCAGCCCCGGACTAGCGAGACCCTACGAGCAGTACTTC CASSPGLARPYEQYF few TRBD2 TRBJ2-7 TRBV7-7
TGTGCCAGCAAAGCGGGAGCGTCGGAGACCCAGTACTTC CASKAGASETQYF . TRBD2 TRBJ2-5 TRBV2
TGTGCCAGCAGAAAGGGACTAGCGGGAGGAAAAGAGACCCAGTACTTC CASRKGLAGGKETQYF . TRBD2 TRBJ2-5 TRBV5-4
TGTGCCAGCATTTGGACAGGGCGGACCGGGGAGCTGTTTTTT CASIWTGRTGELFF . TRBD1 TRBJ2-2 TRBV7-9
TGTGCCAGCAGCCAAGACAAGCTAGGAGGGGGGGATGAGCAGTTCTTC CASSQDKLGGGDEQFF once . TRBJ2-1 TRBV3-1/TRBV3-2
TGTGCCACCAGATCCGGGACTAGCGGGAGAGGCACCTACAATGAGCAGTTCTTC CATRSGTSGRGTYNEQFF . TRBD2 TRBJ2-1 TRBV24-1
TGTGCCAGCAGTTCAGGGGGGGACAGGGTCTCAATCGAGCAGTACTTC CASSSGGDRVSIEQYF . TRBD1 TRBJ2-7 TRBV28
TGTGCCAGCAGTCAGTGGGGACAGGTCGTCACTGAAGCTTTCTTT CASSQWGQVVTEAFF few TRBD1 TRBJ1-1 TRBV6-2/TRBV6-3
TGTGCCAGCAGTTACCGGGAGCAGTTCTTC CASSYREQFF . . TRBJ2-1 TRBV12-3/TRBV12-4
TGTGCCAGCAGTTCTACAAGGACAGGCCGGACCGGGGAGCTGTTTTTT CASSSTRTGRTGELFF . TRBD1 TRBJ2-2 TRBV6-2/TRBV6-3
TGTGCAAGTAACCGGGACAGCCGCACAGATACGCAGTATTTT CASNRDSRTDTQYF . TRBD1 TRBJ2-3 TRBV19
TGTGCCAGCAGTGAAGTTATGGGTCTAATGGAGGAGACCCAGTACTTC CASSEVMGLMEETQYF . . TRBJ2-5 TRBV6-1
TGTGCCAGCAGCCGCCCGGGACAGGCTAACTATGGCTACACCTTC CASSRPGQANYGYTF . TRBD1 TRBJ1-2 TRBV5-6
TGTGCCACCAGTGATCCGCAGGGGAACTATGGCTACACCTTC CATSDPQGNYGYTF . . TRBJ1-2 TRBV24-1
TGTGCCAGCAGTTATGAGGACAGGCTTCCCAGTCACTATGGCTACACCTTC CASSYEDRLPSHYGYTF . TRBD1 TRBJ1-2 TRBV6-2/TRBV6-3
TGCGCCAGCAGCCCAACGAGAATTCCTTCGGATACGCAGTATTTT CASSPTRIPSDTQYF . . TRBJ2-3 TRBV4-3
TGTGCCAGCAGTTTCGACAGCCTCTATGGCTACACCTTC CASSFDSLYGYTF . . TRBJ1-2 TRBV12-3/TRBV12-4
TGTGCCAGCTCCCGACTCATGGACAGACCCTACGAGCAGTACTTC CASSRLMDRPYEQYF . . TRBJ2-7 TRBV18
TGTGCCAGCAGCGTAGCTTGGGACAGGGGGGTCGGGGAGCTGTTTTTT CASSVAWDRGVGELFF . TRBD1 TRBJ2-2 TRBV9
TGTGCCAGCAGCCGCAGTACATCCTGGGCCTATGGCTACACCTTC CASSRSTSWAYGYTF . . TRBJ1-2 TRBV7-6
TGTGCCTGGAGTGTAACAGGGGGAAGATACGAGCAGTACTTC CAWSVTGGRYEQYF . TRBD1 TRBJ2-7 TRBV30